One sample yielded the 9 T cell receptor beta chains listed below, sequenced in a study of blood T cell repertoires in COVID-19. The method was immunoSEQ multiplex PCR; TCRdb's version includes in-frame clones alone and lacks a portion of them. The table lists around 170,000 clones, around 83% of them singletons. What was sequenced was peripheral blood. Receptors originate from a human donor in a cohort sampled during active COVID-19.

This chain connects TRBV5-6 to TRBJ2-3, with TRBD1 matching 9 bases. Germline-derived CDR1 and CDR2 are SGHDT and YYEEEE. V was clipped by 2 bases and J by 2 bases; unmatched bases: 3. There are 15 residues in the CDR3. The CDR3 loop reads CASSLNRGPTDTQYF. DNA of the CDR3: TGTGCCAGCAGCTTAAACAGGGGGCCCACAGATACGCAGTATTTT.

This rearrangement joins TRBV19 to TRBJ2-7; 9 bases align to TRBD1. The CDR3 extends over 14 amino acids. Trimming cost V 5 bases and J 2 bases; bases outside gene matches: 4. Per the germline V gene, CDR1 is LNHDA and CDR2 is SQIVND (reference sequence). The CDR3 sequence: CASSLTGGTYEQYF. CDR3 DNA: TGTGCCAGTAGTTTGACAGGGGGAACCTACGAGCAGTACTTC.

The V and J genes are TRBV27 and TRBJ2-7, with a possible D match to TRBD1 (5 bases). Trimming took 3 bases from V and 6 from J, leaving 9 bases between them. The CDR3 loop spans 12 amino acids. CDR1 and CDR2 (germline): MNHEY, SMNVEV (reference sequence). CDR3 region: CASSFFDSEQYF. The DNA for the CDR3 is TGTGCCAGCAGTTTCTTCGACAGCGAGCAGTACTTC.

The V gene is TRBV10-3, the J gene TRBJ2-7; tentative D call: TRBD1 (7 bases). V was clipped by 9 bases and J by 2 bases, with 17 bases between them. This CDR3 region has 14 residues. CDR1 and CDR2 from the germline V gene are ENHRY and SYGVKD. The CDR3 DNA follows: TGTGCCATTTCGACAGGGACTGATGCCTACGAGCAGTACTTC. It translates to CAISTGTDAYEQYF.

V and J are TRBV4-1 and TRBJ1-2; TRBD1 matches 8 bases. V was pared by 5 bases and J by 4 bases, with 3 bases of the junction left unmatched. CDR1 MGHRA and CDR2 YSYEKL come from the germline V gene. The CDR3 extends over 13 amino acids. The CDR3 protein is CASSVDRAYGYTF. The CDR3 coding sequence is TGCGCCAGCAGCGTGGACAGGGCCTATGGCTACACCTTC.

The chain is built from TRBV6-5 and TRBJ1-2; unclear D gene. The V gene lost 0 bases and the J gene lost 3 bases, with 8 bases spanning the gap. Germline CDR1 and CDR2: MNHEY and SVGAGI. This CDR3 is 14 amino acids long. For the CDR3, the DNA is TGTGCCAGCAGTTACTCGAGTACAGACTATGGCTACACCTTC. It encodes CASSYSSTDYGYTF.

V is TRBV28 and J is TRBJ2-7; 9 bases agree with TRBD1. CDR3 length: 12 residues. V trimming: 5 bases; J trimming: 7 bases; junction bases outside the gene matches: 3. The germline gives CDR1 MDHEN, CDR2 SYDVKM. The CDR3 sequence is CASSGQGREQYF. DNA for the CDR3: TGTGCCAGCAGTGGACAGGGGAGGGAGCAGTACTTC.

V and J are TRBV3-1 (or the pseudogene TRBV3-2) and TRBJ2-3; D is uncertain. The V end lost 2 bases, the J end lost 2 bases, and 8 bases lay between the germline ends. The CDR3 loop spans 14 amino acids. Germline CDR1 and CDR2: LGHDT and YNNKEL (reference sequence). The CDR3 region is CASSQSGFTDTQYF. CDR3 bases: TGTGCCAGCAGCCAATCCGGGTTCACAGATACGCAGTATTTT.

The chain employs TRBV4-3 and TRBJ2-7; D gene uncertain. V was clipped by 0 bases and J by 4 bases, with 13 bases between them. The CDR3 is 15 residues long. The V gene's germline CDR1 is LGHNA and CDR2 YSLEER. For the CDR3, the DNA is TGCGCCAGCAGCCAAGAACGAGGCGGAACATACGAGCAGTACTTC. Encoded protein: CASSQERGGTYEQYF.